The 23 T cell receptor beta chains below were found in one sample sequenced in a study of blood T cells in healthy people across ages. PCR was performed a second time for about 6 to 11 cycles using a sample-barcoded 5' primer and a J-beta primer mix. TCRdb used MiXCR to reprocess the 5' RACE reads, holding one entry per CDR3 protein. The profile shows about 1.1 million distinct CDR3 sequences, around two fifths of them singletons. Sequences were obtained from blood. All receptors derive from a young man in good health.

In its sample, this clonotype was seen a few times. Written as DNA, the CDR3 is TGCAGCGTTTGGGGACAGGGGGCCGTTAGCTATGGCTACACCTTC. Protein product: CSVWGQGAVSYGYTF. This chain uses TRBV29-1 with TRBJ1-2, with 12 bases that match TRBD1. Germline-derived CDR1 and CDR2 are SQVTM and ANQGSEA. This CDR3 has 15 amino acids. V trimming: 5 bases; J trimming: 4 bases; junction bases outside the gene matches: 8.

This rearrangement joins TRBV5-1 to TRBJ1-1; tentatively, D is TRBD1 (6 bases). The CDR3 is made up of 15 amino acids. The V gene's germline CDR1 is SGHRS and CDR2 YFSETQ. Deletions cut 0 bases from V and 4 bases from J, with 13 bases between. CDR3 protein: CASSLESGVSTEAFF. For the CDR3, the DNA is TGCGCCAGCAGCTTGGAGTCAGGGGTGAGCACTGAAGCTTTCTTT.

This clonotype has at least ten counts. The V call is TRBV25-1, the J call TRBJ1-1; D is undetermined. The CDR3 has 15 amino acids. Germline lookup yields CDR1 MGHDK and CDR2 SYGVNS. Trimming pared 3 bases from V and 5 bases from J, leaving 16 bases between. Written as DNA, the CDR3 is TGTGCCAGCAGTGATACCCCCGGGGATAAGACTGAAGCTTTCTTT. Translation gives CASSDTPGDKTEAFF.

To note about this clonotype: One junction end disagrees with the germline gene, perhaps due to a read error. The V and J genes are TRBV12-3 or TRBV12-4 and TRBJ2-1; maybe TRBD2 (6 bases). There are 12 residues in the CDR3. The CDR3 DNA reads TGTACCAGCAGCACAACCGGGACTGGGCAGTTCTTC. As protein: CTSSTTGTGQFF.

J is TRBJ2-7 and V is TRBV3-1, with 9 bases aligning to TRBD1. The CDR3 consists of 17 residues. The germline CDR1 and CDR2 sequences are LGHDT and YNNKEL (reference sequence). The V and J ends lost 2 bases and 4 bases, in that order; junction bases with no gene match: 12. CDR3 residues: CASSQRSTGQGSYEQYF. DNA for the CDR3: TGTGCCAGCAGCCAAAGAAGTACGGGACAGGGATCGTACGAGCAGTACTTC.

This clonotype was seen more than once but under ten times. The gene calls are TRBV3-1 and TRBJ1-2; D unclear. The CDR3 is 13 amino acids. V lost 0 bases, J lost 6 bases, and 8 bases lay in between. The germline CDR1 and CDR2 sequences are LGHDT and YNNKEL (reference sequence). CDR3 nucleotide sequence: TGTGCCAGCAGCCAAGAGGGAAGGGATGGCTACACCTTC. Encoded protein: CASSQEGRDGYTF.

The V call is TRBV29-1, the J call TRBJ1-1; tentatively, D is TRBD1 (6 bases). From germline, CDR1 is SQVTM and CDR2 ANQGSEA. CDR3 length equals 11 residues. The CDR3 is CTGQQNTEAFF. DNA for the CDR3: TGCACCGGACAGCAGAACACTGAAGCTTTCTTT.

CDR3 in amino acids: CASSESGSGEAFF. The DNA of the CDR3 is TGTGCCAGCAGTGAATCAGGGTCGGGTGAAGCTTTCTTT. The chain carries TRBV25-1 and TRBJ1-1, with D maybe TRBD1 (5 bases). The V and J ends lost 1 base and 7 bases respectively, with 10 bases between them. The CDR3 has 13 residues. From germline, CDR1 is MGHDK and CDR2 SYGVNS.

J is TRBJ2-3 and V is TRBV20-1; TRBD2 aligns across 7 bases. Germline V lookup: CDR1 DFQATT, CDR2 SNEGSKA (reference sequence). There are 11 residues in the CDR3. With V trimmed by 7 bases and J by 5 bases, 3 bases remained unmatched. As DNA, the CDR3 is TGCAGTGGGGGGAGGGGAGATACGCAGTATTTT. It specifies CSGGRGDTQYF.

This clonotype was detected a few times. The chain has TRBV13 and TRBJ1-2; tentatively, D is TRBD1 (6 bases). V was trimmed by 3 bases and J by 10 bases, leaving 9 bases between them. Germline CDR1 and CDR2: PRHDT and FYEKMQ (reference sequence). The CDR3 length is 11 residues. DNA of the CDR3: TGTGCCAGCAGCTTGGGGACACACTACACCTTC. It yields the protein CASSLGTHYTF.

This chain joins TRBV18 and TRBJ2-4; 7 positions match TRBD1. V was clipped by 0 bases and J by 5 bases; unmatched bases: 7. Germline lookup yields CDR1 KGHSH and CDR2 LQKENI. This CDR3 comprises 16 residues. Here the CDR3 DNA reads TGTGCCAGCTCACCACCTTGGGACAGCGACGAAAACATTCAGTACTTC. Amino acid sequence: CASSPPWDSDENIQYF.

The gene calls are TRBV5-6 and TRBJ2-7; TRBD1 matches 7 bases. V was pared by 3 bases and J by 5 bases, with 5 bases of the junction left unmatched. Germline lookup yields CDR1 SGHDT and CDR2 YYEEEE. This CDR3 has 13 amino acids. CDR3 region: CASSSTGTHEQYF. CDR3 bases: TGTGCCAGCAGCTCGACAGGGACGCACGAGCAGTACTTC.

The rearrangement links TRBV27 to TRBJ2-1; D uncertain. Trimming left V 1 base short and J 7 bases short, with 8 bases between. Germline CDR1 is MNHEY and CDR2 is SMNVEV (reference sequence). The CDR3 length is 13 residues. The CDR3 bases are TGTGCCAGCAGTTTATGGGTGGGGAATGAGCAGTTCTTC. Encoded protein: CASSLWVGNEQFF.

The V call is TRBV3-1, the J call TRBJ1-2; possible D gene TRBD1, 6 bases. The CDR3 spans 15 residues. Per the germline V gene, CDR1 is LGHDT and CDR2 is YNNKEL (reference sequence). Trimming removed 0 bases at V and 7 bases at J, with 15 bases between. This CDR3 reads CASSQDFQGLGGYTF. Here the CDR3 DNA reads TGTGCCAGCAGCCAAGATTTTCAGGGGCTGGGTGGCTACACCTTC.

The rearrangement links TRBV4-1 to TRBJ1-4, with TRBD1 as a possible D gene (5 bases). V dropped 3 bases and J dropped 8 bases, with 22 bases sitting between them. CDR1 is MGHRA and CDR2 is YSYEKL in the germline V gene. This CDR3 comprises 17 residues. CDR3 sequence (DNA): TGCGCCAGCAGCCAGCGCAACAGGCCACCCCTGAGGGAAAAACTGTTTTTT. It translates to CASSQRNRPPLREKLFF.

This clonotype was seen more than once but under ten times. This sequence joins TRBV6-7 and TRBJ2-7; 9 bases fit TRBD1. TRBV6-7 is an open reading frame whose function is uncertain. With 5 bases clipped from V and 4 bases from J, the junction kept 9 bases outside the gene matches. This CDR3 spans 15 amino acids. CDR3 nucleotides: TGTGCCAGCAGTCCCCGGGGACAGGGATTTTACGAGCAGTACTTC. Translated: CASSPRGQGFYEQYF.

The rearrangement links TRBV7-2 to TRBJ1-2; D is unclear. The CDR3 spans 14 residues. Between the trimmed V and J ends, which lost 5 bases and 6 bases, there was a span of 16 bases. Germline V gene lookup returns CDR1 SGHTA and CDR2 FQGNSA. Written as DNA, the CDR3 is TGTGCCAGCAGCCCAGAAGTATCGCGGGATGGCTACACCTTC. Its translation is CASSPEVSRDGYTF.

The CDR3 DNA reads TGTGCCAGCAGTTCCATAGCGGGGCAGGGGGATACGCAGTATTTT. Amino acids: CASSSIAGQGDTQYF. The chain uses TRBV28 and TRBJ2-3; 8 nucleotides agree with TRBD2. Germline V gene lookup returns CDR1 MDHEN and CDR2 SYDVKM. CDR3 length equals 15 residues. Germline trimming cut 4 bases from V and 6 bases from J; bases unmatched to any gene: 9.

This clonotype was seen only a few times. At one of its ends the junction is not consistent with the germline gene, which may arise from a read error. The V call is TRBV12-3 or TRBV12-4, the J call TRBJ1-1, with D tentatively TRBD1 (5 bases). The CDR3 runs 14 residues. The CDR3 DNA reads TGCGCCAGCAGACAGACCGGGTTGAACACTGAAGCTTTCTTT. Protein sequence: CASRQTGLNTEAFF.

The V call is TRBV5-1, the J call TRBJ1-1; maybe TRBD1 (5 bases). CDR3 length: 15 amino acids. Trimming took 5 bases from V and 0 from J, leaving 14 bases between them. Germline V gene lookup returns CDR1 SGHRS and CDR2 YFSETQ. CDR3 in DNA: TGCGCCAGCAGTCCGCGATCGGGACTGAACACTGAAGCTTTCTTT. Translated, it gives CASSPRSGLNTEAFF. The variable domain in full, completed from reference TRBV5-1 and TRBJ1-1, reads KAGVTQTPRYLIKTRGQQVTLSCSPISGHRSVSWYQQTPGQGLQFLFEYFSETQRNKGNFPGRFSGRQFSNSRSEMNVSTLELGDSALYLCASSPRSGLNTEAFFGQGTRLTVV.

The genes are TRBV7-2 and TRBJ1-2, with D unclear. The V end was cut by 8 bases, the J end by 8 bases, with 15 bases between. The germline CDR1 and CDR2 sequences are SGHTA and FQGNSA. The CDR3 length is 12 residues. The CDR3 sequence is CASQPQPAGYTF. DNA for the CDR3: TGTGCCAGCCAACCACAACCGGCCGGCTACACCTTC. Full variable domain (missing parts from reference TRBV7-2 and TRBJ1-2): GAGVSQSPSNKVTEKGKDVELRCDPISGHTALYWYRQSLGQGLEFLIYFQGNSAPDKSGLPSDRFSAERTGGSVSTLTIQRTQQEDSAVYLCASQPQPAGYTFGSGTRLTVV.

The V and J genes are TRBV2 and TRBJ1-6; 9 nucleotides agree with TRBD1. The CDR3 contains 14 residues. Trimming at V came to 7 bases and at J to 6 bases, leaving 4 bases not matched to a gene. The germline V gene encodes CDR1 SNHLY and CDR2 FYNNEI. CDR3 DNA sequence: TGTGCCAGCAATCCGGGACAGGGTAATTCACCCCTCCACTTT. It codes for CASNPGQGNSPLHF.

The J gene is TRBJ2-1, the V gene TRBV3-1; the match to TRBD2 covers 7 bases. Germline V gene data show CDR1 as LGHDT and CDR2 as YNNKEL (reference sequence). V gave up 2 bases and J gave up 10 bases; unmatched junction bases: 11. CDR3 size: 15 residues. CDR3 sequence reads: CASSQPSRDYGEQFF. In nucleotides, the CDR3 is TGTGCCAGCAGCCAACCGTCCCGGGACTACGGAGAGCAGTTCTTC.